One and the same sample provided the 24 T cell receptor beta chains below, sequenced in a study of blood T cell repertoires in COVID-19. Sequenced by immunoSEQ multiplex PCR; TCRdb stores in-frame clones only, minus some. The sample shows roughly 120,000 clones, 70% to 85% of them seen only once. Source material: peripheral blood. These receptors all stem from a man between 65 and 85 years old with active or convalescent COVID-19.

The chain carries TRBV6-2 or TRBV6-3 and TRBJ2-3; 9 nucleotides line up with TRBD2. Per the germline V gene, CDR1 is MNHEY and CDR2 is SVGEGT. Trimming removed 4 bases from V and 2 bases from J; junction bases left unmatched: 10. CDR3 length equals 17 residues. CDR3 in amino acids: CASSSQSSGVVTDTQYF. The CDR3 DNA reads as TGTGCCAGCAGTTCCCAATCTAGCGGGGTTGTCACAGATACGCAGTATTTT.

The chain employs TRBV19 and TRBJ1-5; TRBD1 aligns across 7 bases. The germline V gene has CDR1 LNHDA and CDR2 SQIVND (reference sequence). The ends lost 5 bases at V and 8 bases at J; junction bases unmatched: 12. This CDR3 has 15 residues. The chain's CDR3 is CASSSLYRGMKPQHF. The CDR3 nucleotides read TGTGCCAGTAGTTCCCTTTACAGGGGAATGAAGCCCCAGCATTTT.

The genes are TRBV4-3 and TRBJ2-3, with D unclear. The ends were cut back, 4 bases at V and 0 bases at J, with 11 bases in the middle. Looked up from germline, CDR1 is LGHNA and CDR2 is YSLEER. The CDR3 consists of 15 residues. The CDR3 region is CASSRTETSTDTQYF. CDR3 in DNA: TGCGCCAGCAGCCGCACGGAGACTAGCACAGATACGCAGTATTTT.

This clone showed up just once. The CDR3 coding sequence is TGTGCCATCAGTGAGACCAGCGGGGAAGAGACCCAGTACTTC. Encoded protein: CAISETSGEETQYF. The chain recombines TRBV10-3 with TRBJ2-5; 7 bases are shared with TRBD2. This CDR3 is 14 amino acids long. CDR1 is ENHRY, CDR2 SYGVKD, per germline. The V and J ends lost 2 bases and 3 bases, in that order; junction bases with no gene match: 3.

CDR3 nucleotides: TGTGCCAGCAGCTTATCGGACAGGGGGTATTACGAGCAGTACTTC. Its translation is CASSLSDRGYYEQYF. The rearrangement links TRBV7-2 to TRBJ2-7; TRBD1 matches at 10 bases. Germline V gives CDR1 SGHTA, CDR2 FQGNSA. With V trimmed by 2 bases and J by 4 bases, 5 bases remained unmatched. This CDR3 region has 15 residues.

The chain has TRBV2 and TRBJ2-3; TRBD1 agrees at 9 bases. This CDR3 contains 16 residues. Germline lookup yields CDR1 SNHLY and CDR2 FYNNEI. The J segment lost 1 base and the V segment lost 4 bases, leaving 6 bases of the junction unmatched. The CDR3: CASSGNRDRGTDTQYF. The CDR3 DNA reads as TGTGCCAGCAGTGGAAACCGGGACAGGGGCACAGATACGCAGTATTTT. The complete variable domain, with remaining parts taken from reference TRBV2 and TRBJ2-3, reads EPEVTQTPSHQVTQMGQEVILRCVPISNHLYFYWYRQILGQKVEFLVSFYNNEISEKSEIFDDQFSVERPDGSNFTLKIRSTKLEDSAMYFCASSGNRDRGTDTQYFGPGTRLTVL.

This clone has a single count. In nucleotides, the CDR3 is TGTGCCAGCAGTCAACAGGCAGCTAATGAAAAACTGTTTTTT. Translated: CASSQQAANEKLFF. This rearrangement joins TRBV28 to TRBJ1-4; possibly TRBD1 for D (5 bases). Germline V lookup: CDR1 MDHEN, CDR2 SYDVKM. Trimming stripped 5 bases from V and 3 bases from J, with 10 bases between. This CDR3 is built from 14 residues.

The chain couples TRBV19 to TRBJ2-1; 10 positions agree with TRBD1. CDR3 length: 16 residues. V was pared by 5 bases and J by 0 bases, with 4 bases of the junction left unmatched. Germline values: CDR1 LNHDA, CDR2 SQIVND (reference sequence). Written as DNA, the CDR3 is TGTGCCAGTAGTGACAGGGGGCGAAGCTCCTACAATGAGCAGTTCTTC. Protein product: CASSDRGRSSYNEQFF. The full variable domain, with the rest looked up from reference TRBV19 and TRBJ2-1, is DGGITQSPKYLFRKEGQNVTLSCEQNLNHDAMYWYRQDPGQGLRLIYYSQIVNDFQKGDIAEGYSVSREKKESFPLTVTSAQKNPTAFYLCASSDRGRSSYNEQFFGPGTRLTVL.

This chain connects TRBV18 to TRBJ1-2; D uncertain. The CDR3 has 15 residues. Germline CDR1 is KGHSH and CDR2 is LQKENI. Trimming left V 3 bases short and J 2 bases short, with 13 bases between. This CDR3 reads CASSPLSGPNYGYTF. The CDR3 nucleotides are TGTGCCAGCTCACCCTTAAGTGGGCCCAACTATGGCTACACCTTC.

The chain couples TRBV13 to TRBJ1-6, with D maybe TRBD1 (5 bases). Per germline, CDR1 PRHDT and CDR2 FYEKMQ (reference sequence). This CDR3 has 15 residues. V was clipped by 7 bases and J by 6 bases, with 16 bases between them. For the CDR3, the DNA is TGTGCCAGCACCCTCCCAGACAGACTTAATTCACCCCTCCACTTT. Protein: CASTLPDRLNSPLHF.

The chain employs TRBV2 and TRBJ2-1; the match to TRBD2 covers 15 bases. The CDR3 length is 15 residues. V was clipped by 6 bases and J by 14 bases; unmatched bases: 11. The germline V gene has CDR1 SNHLY and CDR2 FYNNEI. The DNA of the CDR3 is TGTGCCAGCAGCGCTGGACTAGCGGGAGGGCCGGTTGAGTTCTTC. Translated: CASSAGLAGGPVEFF.

The chain combines TRBV4-1 with TRBJ2-7, with D possibly being TRBD2 (5 bases). V lost 1 base to trimming and J lost 2 bases, with 12 bases between them. There are 15 residues in the CDR3. Germline V CDR1 and CDR2: MGHRA, YSYEKL. CDR3 bases: TGCGCCAGCAGCCAAGGTCTGGACTTAACCTACGAGCAGTACTTC. It codes for CASSQGLDLTYEQYF.

V and J are TRBV29-1 and TRBJ1-1; TRBD1 aligns across 12 bases. Germline V gene data show CDR1 as SQVTM and CDR2 as ANQGSEA. This CDR3 spans 16 amino acids. The ends lost 3 bases at V and 3 bases at J; junction bases unmatched: 8. CDR3 loop: CSVDGWGQGADTEAFF. CDR3 DNA sequence: TGCAGCGTTGACGGTTGGGGACAGGGGGCGGACACTGAAGCTTTCTTT.

This clone was detected only a few times. V usage is TRBV18 and J usage is TRBJ1-2; possibly TRBD1 for D (6 bases). V was trimmed by 4 bases and J by 6 bases, leaving 15 bases between them. Germline CDR1 is KGHSH and CDR2 is LQKENI. The CDR3 sequence is 14 residues long. The CDR3 DNA reads as TGTGCCAGCTCACAGGACAGCCTTTCCGATGGCTACACCTTC. It codes for CASSQDSLSDGYTF.

The chain joins TRBV3-1 (or the pseudogene TRBV3-2) to TRBJ2-5; no definite D call. CDR1 and CDR2 from the germline V gene are LGHDT and YNNKEL (reference sequence). Trimming removed 1 base at V and 4 bases at J, with 7 bases between. The CDR3 is 13 amino acids. As DNA, the CDR3 is TGTGCCAGCAGCCAAGGTCGAGGAGAGACCCAGTACTTC. Protein sequence: CASSQGRGETQYF.

The genes are TRBV5-6 and TRBJ2-7, with a tentative D call TRBD1 (7 bases). Germline CDR1 and CDR2: SGHDT and YYEEEE. V lost 0 bases and J lost 3, with 10 bases in between. The CDR3 is 14 amino acids. CDR3 sequence: CASSLVRGVYEQYF. In nucleotides, the CDR3 is TGTGCCAGCAGCTTGGTCAGGGGGGTCTACGAGCAGTACTTC.

In its sample, this clone was seen a few times. The chain recombines TRBV28 with TRBJ1-1; D might be TRBD1 (5 bases). V lost 8 bases and J 13 bases, leaving 26 bases between the germline ends. The CDR3 contains 14 residues. Per germline, CDR1 MDHEN and CDR2 SYDVKM. The CDR3 DNA follows: TGTGCCAGCGGGCTTCTCTCTCGTCGACCCAGGGATTTCTTT. This gives the protein CASGLLSRRPRDFF. Together with reference TRBV28 and TRBJ1-1, the CDR3 gives the full variable domain: DVKVTQSSRYLVKRTGEKVFLECVQDMDHENMFWYRQDPGLGLRLIYFSYDVKMKEKGDIPEGYSVSREKKERFSLILESASTNQTSMYLCASGLLSRRPRDFFGQGTRLTVV.

This chain joins TRBV20-1 and TRBJ2-7; unclear D gene. The ends were cut back, 3 bases at V and 0 bases at J, with 9 bases in the middle. The CDR3 has 13 amino acids. CDR1 is DFQATT, CDR2 SNEGSKA, per germline (reference sequence). This CDR3 reads CSASNSHSYEQYF. CDR3 nucleotides: TGCAGTGCTAGTAACTCCCACTCCTACGAGCAGTACTTC.

This clone has only one observation. This rearrangement joins TRBV2 to TRBJ2-7; 9 bases fit TRBD2. Per germline, CDR1 SNHLY and CDR2 FYNNEI. J gave up 5 bases and V 6 bases, and 8 bases lay outside the gene matches. The CDR3 has 14 residues. The CDR3 DNA follows: TGTGCCAGCAGGTTAGCGGGAGTGGGCCACGAGCAGTACTTC. Translation: CASRLAGVGHEQYF.

The chain uses TRBV6-5 and TRBJ1-6, with 8 positions matching TRBD1. V shed 6 bases and J 10 bases; nucleotides not matched to a gene: 11. The CDR3 contains 15 residues. Germline CDR1 is MNHEY and CDR2 is SVGAGI. The DNA of the CDR3 is TGTGCCAGCAGATACGTGGACAGGGAATACTCACCCCTCCACTTT. Translating gives CASRYVDREYSPLHF.

The chain is built from TRBV6-5 and TRBJ2-2; D is uncertain. Germline V gene data show CDR1 as MNHEY and CDR2 as SVGAGI. With 7 bases removed from V and 2 bases from J, the gap between germline ends came to 11 bases. This CDR3 is built from 14 residues. Written as DNA, the CDR3 is TGTGCCAGCACCCGGTCGGGTAACACCGGGGAGCTGTTTTTT. It codes for CASTRSGNTGELFF.

The chain has TRBV18 and TRBJ2-6; 7 bases fit TRBD1. The CDR3 spans 17 residues. CDR1 and CDR2 from the germline V gene are KGHSH and LQKENI. V gave up 2 bases and J gave up 4 bases; unmatched junction bases: 8. For the CDR3, the DNA is TGTGCCAGCTCACCAAATAAACAGGGGACGGGGGCCAACGTCCTGACTTTC. Its translation: CASSPNKQGTGANVLTF.

This clone was counted between two and nine times. V is TRBV7-2 and J is TRBJ2-1, with 8 bases fitting TRBD1. CDR1 SGHTA and CDR2 FQGNSA come from the germline V gene. CDR3 length: 16 residues. V was pared by 2 bases and J by 3 bases, with 6 bases of the junction left unmatched. The CDR3: CASSLLPGGFYNEQFF. Written as DNA, the CDR3 is TGTGCCAGCAGCTTACTCCCAGGGGGCTTCTACAATGAGCAGTTCTTC. Supplemented by reference TRBV7-2 and TRBJ2-1, the full variable domain reads GAGVSQSPSNKVTEKGKDVELRCDPISGHTALYWYRQSLGQGLEFLIYFQGNSAPDKSGLPSDRFSAERTGGSVSTLTIQRTQQEDSAVYLCASSLLPGGFYNEQFFGPGTRLTVL.

V and J are TRBV9 and TRBJ2-1, with TRBD2 matching over 13 bases. Germline V CDR1 and CDR2: SGDLS, YYNGEE. The V segment lost 4 bases and the J segment 7 bases; nucleotides outside the gene matches: 5. There are 15 residues in the CDR3. In DNA, the CDR3 is TGTGCCAGCAGCCACGGACTAGCGGGAGAAAATGAGCAGTTCTTC. Protein sequence: CASSHGLAGENEQFF. Using reference TRBV9 and TRBJ2-1 for the parts outside the CDR3, the full variable domain is DSGVTQTPKHLITATGQRVTLRCSPRSGDLSVYWYQQSLDQGLQFLIQYYNGEERAKGNILERFSAQQFPDLHSELNLSSLELGDSALYFCASSHGLAGENEQFFGPGTRLTVL.